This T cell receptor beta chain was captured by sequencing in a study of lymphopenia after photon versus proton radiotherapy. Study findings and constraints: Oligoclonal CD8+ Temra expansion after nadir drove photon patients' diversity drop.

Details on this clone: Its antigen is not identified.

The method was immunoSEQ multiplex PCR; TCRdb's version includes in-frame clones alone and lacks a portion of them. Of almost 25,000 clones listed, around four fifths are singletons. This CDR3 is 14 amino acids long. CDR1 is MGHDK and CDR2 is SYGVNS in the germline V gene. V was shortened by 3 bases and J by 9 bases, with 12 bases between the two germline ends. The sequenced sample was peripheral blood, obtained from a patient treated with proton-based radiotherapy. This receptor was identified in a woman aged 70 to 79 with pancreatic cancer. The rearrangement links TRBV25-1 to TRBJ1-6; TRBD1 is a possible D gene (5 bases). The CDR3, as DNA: TGTGCCAGCAGTGAGACCAGGGAGGGTTCACCCCTCCACTTT. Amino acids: CASSETREGSPLHF.